The clone carrying this TCR beta chain was counted a few times. Enrolled through a virtual design, the participants were between roughly 18 and 89 years of age and came from some 26 US areas. Self-reported history from a screening survey and questionnaire set each donor's cohort. This entry is derived from a study of blood T cell repertoires in COVID-19. Across the study: The United States, Italy and Spain were the sources of the acute and convalescent COVID-19 samples. T cells, B-cell-depleted T cells, or PBMCs provided the cDNA or gDNA that served as material.

This table comes from immunoSEQ multiplex PCR, and its TCRdb copy is limited to in-frame clones, with some not included. The sample consists of 300,000 to 400,000 clones, roughly 87% of them appearing once. V was pared by 0 bases and J by 0 bases, with 12 bases between. Germline-derived CDR1 and CDR2 are SGHRS and YFSETQ. CDR3 length equals 17 residues. The sequenced material came from PBMCs or T cells enriched from blood (not recorded which). The clonotype originates from a woman in her thirties who had recovered from COVID-19. The V call is TRBV5-1, the J call TRBJ1-4; a possible D gene is TRBD1 (5 bases). CDR3 sequence (DNA): TGCGCCAGCAGCTTGGCCCGGGACTCACCAACTAATGAAAAACTGTTTTTT. It codes for CASSLARDSPTNEKLFF.